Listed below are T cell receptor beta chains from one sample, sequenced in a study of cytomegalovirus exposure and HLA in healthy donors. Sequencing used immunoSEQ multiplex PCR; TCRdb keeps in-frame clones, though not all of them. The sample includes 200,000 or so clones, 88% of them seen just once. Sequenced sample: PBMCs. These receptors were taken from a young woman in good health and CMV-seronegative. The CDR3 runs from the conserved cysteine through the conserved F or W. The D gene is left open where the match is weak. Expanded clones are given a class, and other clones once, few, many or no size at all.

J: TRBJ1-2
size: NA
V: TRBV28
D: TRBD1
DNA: TGTGCCAGCAGTCCGCGGGACAGGTCCTTCTATGGCTACACCTTC
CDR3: CASSPRDRSFYGYTF

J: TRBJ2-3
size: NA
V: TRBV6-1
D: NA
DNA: TGTGCCAGCAGTCCCCGGGGATACACAGATACGCAGTATTTT
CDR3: CASSPRGYTDTQYF

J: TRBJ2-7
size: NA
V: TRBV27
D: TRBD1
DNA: TGTGCCAGCAGCAGAGGACAGGGGACCTACGAGCAGTACTTC
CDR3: CASSRGQGTYEQYF

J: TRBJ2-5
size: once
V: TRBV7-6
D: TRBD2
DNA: TGTGCCAGCAGCGCAATAGCGGGGCAAGAGACCCAGTACTTC
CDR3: CASSAIAGQETQYF

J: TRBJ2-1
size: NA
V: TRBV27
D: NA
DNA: TGTGCCAGCAGTTCCTCCCTAGGAAATGAGCAGTTCTTC
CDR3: CASSSSLGNEQFF

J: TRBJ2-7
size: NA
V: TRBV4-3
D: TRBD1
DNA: TGCGCCAGCAGCCAAGCACTCGACAGGGCCTACGAGCAGTACTTC
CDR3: CASSQALDRAYEQYF

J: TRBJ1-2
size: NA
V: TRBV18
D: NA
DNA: TGTGCCAGCTCACCACCTTCGAGGGCTGCTGGCTACACCTTC
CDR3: CASSPPSRAAGYTF

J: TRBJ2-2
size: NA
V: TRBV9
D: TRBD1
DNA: TGTGCCAGCAGCGCAACGGGACAGGGGACCGGGGAGCTGTTTTTT
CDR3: CASSATGQGTGELFF

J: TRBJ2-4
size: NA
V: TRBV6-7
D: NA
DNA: TGTGCCAGCAAAAACGGTCAGGGCCAATACTTC
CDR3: CASKNGQGQYF

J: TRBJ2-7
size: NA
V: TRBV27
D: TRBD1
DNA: TGTGCCAGCAGTTTATCCGGGACAGGGACCTACGAGCAGTACTTC
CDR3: CASSLSGTGTYEQYF

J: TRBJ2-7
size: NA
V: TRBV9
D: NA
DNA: TGTGCCAGCAGCGTTGGCCCGGGGAGGACCCTTTACGAGCAGTACTTC
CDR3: CASSVGPGRTLYEQYF

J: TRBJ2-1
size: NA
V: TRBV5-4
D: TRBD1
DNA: TGTGCCAGCAGCACCGGACAGGGGGCTTACATCAACAATGAGCAGTTCTTC
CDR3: CASSTGQGAYINNEQFF

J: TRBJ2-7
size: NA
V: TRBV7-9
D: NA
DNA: TGTGCCAGCAGCTCTAAAGAGGGTCCCTACGAGCAGTACTTC
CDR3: CASSSKEGPYEQYF

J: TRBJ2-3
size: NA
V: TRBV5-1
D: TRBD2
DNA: TGCGCCAGCAGCTACGGACTAGCGGGGTACACAGATACGCAGTATTTT
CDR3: CASSYGLAGYTDTQYF

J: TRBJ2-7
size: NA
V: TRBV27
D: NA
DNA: TGTGCCAGCAGTTTACAGGGGTTGAGGTACGAGCAGTACTTC
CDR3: CASSLQGLRYEQYF

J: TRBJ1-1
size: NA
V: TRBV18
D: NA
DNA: TGTGCCAGCTCACCAAACAGGGATACGTATGAAGCTTTCTTT
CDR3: CASSPNRDTYEAFF

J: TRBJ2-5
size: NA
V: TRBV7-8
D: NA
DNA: TGTGCCAGCAGCTCTTTCTTAGTGGAGACCCAGTACTTC
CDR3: CASSSFLVETQYF

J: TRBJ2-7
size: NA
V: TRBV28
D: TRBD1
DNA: TGTGCCAGCAGAGGGACAGGGAGGGAGCAGTACTTC
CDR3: CASRGTGREQYF

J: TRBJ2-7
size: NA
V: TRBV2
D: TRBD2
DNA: TGTGCCAGCAGTGACCTAGCGGGAGCGTACGAGCAGTACTTC
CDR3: CASSDLAGAYEQYF

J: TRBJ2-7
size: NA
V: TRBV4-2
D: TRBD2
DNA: TGTGCCAGCAGCCAAGCGGGGGGGGATGCCTACGAGCAGTACTTC
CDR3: CASSQAGGDAYEQYF

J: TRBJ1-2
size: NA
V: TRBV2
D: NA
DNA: TGTGCCAGCAGTGAAGCGCTTCTGGCCCGAGGCTACACCTTC
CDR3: CASSEALLARGYTF

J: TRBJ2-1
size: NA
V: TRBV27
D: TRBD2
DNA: TGTGCCAGCAGTTTTTCTGGGAGGGGCTACAATGAGCAGTTCTTC
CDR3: CASSFSGRGYNEQFF

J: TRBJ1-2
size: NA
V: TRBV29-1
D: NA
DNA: TGCAGCGCCGGGATCTCCTCCTATGGCTACACCTTC
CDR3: CSAGISSYGYTF

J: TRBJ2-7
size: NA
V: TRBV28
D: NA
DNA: TGTGCCAGCACCAGCGTTCCCTACGAGCAGTACTTC
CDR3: CASTSVPYEQYF

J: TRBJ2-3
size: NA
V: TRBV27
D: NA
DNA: TGTGCCAGCAGTTTAGGAGCCACTAGCACAGATACGCAGTATTTT
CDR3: CASSLGATSTDTQYF

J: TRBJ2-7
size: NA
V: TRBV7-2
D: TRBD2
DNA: TGTGCCAGCAGCTTCATAGCGGGAGCTAGGTACGAGCAGTACTTC
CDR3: CASSFIAGARYEQYF

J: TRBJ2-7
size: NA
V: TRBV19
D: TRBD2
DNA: TGTGCCAGTAGTAGCGGGAGCTACGAGCAGTACTTC
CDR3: CASSSGSYEQYF

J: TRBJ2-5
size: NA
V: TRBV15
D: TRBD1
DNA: TGTGCCACCAGCGGAAGGGACAGGGTGTTCCAAGAGACCCAGTACTTC
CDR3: CATSGRDRVFQETQYF

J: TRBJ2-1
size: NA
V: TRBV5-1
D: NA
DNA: TGCGCCAGCAGCTTGGCCGTGATAGATTACAATGAGCAGTTCTTC
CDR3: CASSLAVIDYNEQFF

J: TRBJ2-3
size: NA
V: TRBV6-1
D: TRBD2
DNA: TGTGCCAGCAGTGGGGCTAGCGGGAGTATAGATACGCAGTATTTT
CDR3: CASSGASGSIDTQYF

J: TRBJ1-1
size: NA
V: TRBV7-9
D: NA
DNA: TGTGCCATCCCCCTGGGAGGCCAACGGTACACTGAAGCTTTCTTT
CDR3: CAIPLGGQRYTEAFF

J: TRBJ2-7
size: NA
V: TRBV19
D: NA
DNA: TGTGCCAGTAGCGAGGACTTTGACTACGAGCAGTACTTC
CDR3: CASSEDFDYEQYF

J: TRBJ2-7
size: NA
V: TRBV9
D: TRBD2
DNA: TGTGCCAGCAGCGTGGACTCCGCTAGGGAGGGTAACGAGCAGTACTTC
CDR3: CASSVDSAREGNEQYF

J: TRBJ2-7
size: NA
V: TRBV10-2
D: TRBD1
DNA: TGCGCCAGCACCCAGACAGGGCGCGAGCAGTACTTC
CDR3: CASTQTGREQYF

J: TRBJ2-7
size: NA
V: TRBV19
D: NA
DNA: TGTGCCAGTCGGGGCCTGGCAGGGGCGCGCGAGCAGTACTTC
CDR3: CASRGLAGAREQYF

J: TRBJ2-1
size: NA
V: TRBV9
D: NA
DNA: TGTGCCAGCAGCGTAGGGGTCAGTAGGGGGTACAATGAGCAGTTCTTC
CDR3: CASSVGVSRGYNEQFF

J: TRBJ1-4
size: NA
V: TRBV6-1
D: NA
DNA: TGTGCCAGCAGTGAAAGCCTACTACCATCAACTAATGAAAAACTGTTTTTT
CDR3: CASSESLLPSTNEKLFF

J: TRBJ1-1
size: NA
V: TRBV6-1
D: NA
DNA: TGTGCCAGCAGCCGCGGCAACACTGAAGCTTTCTTT
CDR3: CASSRGNTEAFF

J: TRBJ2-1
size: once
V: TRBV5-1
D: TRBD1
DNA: TGCGCCAGCAGCTGGAGGACAGGGGCCTACTACAATGAGCAGTTCTTC
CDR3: CASSWRTGAYYNEQFF

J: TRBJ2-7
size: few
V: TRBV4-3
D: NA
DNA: TGCGCCAGCAGCCAAGATCTGGGCAGCTCCTACGAGCAGTACTTC
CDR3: CASSQDLGSSYEQYF

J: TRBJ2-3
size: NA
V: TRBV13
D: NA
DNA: TGTGCCAGCAGCTCCCCACTATCTAGCACAGATACGCAGTATTTT
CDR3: CASSSPLSSTDTQYF

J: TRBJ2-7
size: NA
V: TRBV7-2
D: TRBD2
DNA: TGTGCCAGCAGCTCGATCGGACTAGCGGGAATCCAGTACTTC
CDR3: CASSSIGLAGIQYF

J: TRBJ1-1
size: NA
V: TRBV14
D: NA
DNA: TGTGCCAGCAGCCAAGACATCGGGTTGAACACTGAAGCTTTCTTT
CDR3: CASSQDIGLNTEAFF

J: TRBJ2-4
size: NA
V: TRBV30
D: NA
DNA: TGTGCCTGGACGGGGAAAAACATTCAGTACTTC
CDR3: CAWTGKNIQYF

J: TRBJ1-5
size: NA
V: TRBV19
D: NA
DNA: TGTGCCAGTAGTATTACGGACTATAGCAATCAGCCCCAGCATTTT
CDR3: CASSITDYSNQPQHF

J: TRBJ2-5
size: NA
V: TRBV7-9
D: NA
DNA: TGTGCCAGCTCCCGGTTCGCTCGGGGTCGAGAGACCCAGTACTTC
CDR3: CASSRFARGRETQYF

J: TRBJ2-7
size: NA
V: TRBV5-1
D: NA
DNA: TGCGCCAGCAGCTTGTCTGGGGCGGAGACCTACGAGCAGTACTTC
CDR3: CASSLSGAETYEQYF

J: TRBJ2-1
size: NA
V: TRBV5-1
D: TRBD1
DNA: TGCGCCAGCAGCTTGGTCGGACAGGCCTACAATGAGCAGTTCTTC
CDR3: CASSLVGQAYNEQFF

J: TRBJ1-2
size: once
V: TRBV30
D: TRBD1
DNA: TGTGCCTGGAGCAGGGACAGGTCCTATGGCTACACCTTC
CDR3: CAWSRDRSYGYTF

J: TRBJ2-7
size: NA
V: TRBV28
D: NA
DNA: TGTGCCAGCAGTCCAGCGACCTGGAGCGAGCAGTACTTC
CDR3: CASSPATWSEQYF

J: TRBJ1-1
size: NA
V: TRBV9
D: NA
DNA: TGTGCCAGCAGCACGACAGCCTCCCAAGAGCAAGCTTTCTTT
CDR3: CASSTTASQEQAFF

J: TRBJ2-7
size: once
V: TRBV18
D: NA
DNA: TGTGCCAGCTCACCAGGGGGCGCAAGAACCTACGAGCAGTACTTC
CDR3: CASSPGGARTYEQYF

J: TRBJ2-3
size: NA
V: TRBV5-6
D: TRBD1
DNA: TGTGCCAGCAGCTTGGGGACAGGGGATGCAGATACGCAGTATTTT
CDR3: CASSLGTGDADTQYF

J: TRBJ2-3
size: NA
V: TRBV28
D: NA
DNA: TGTGCCAGCAGTTTGTCAGGGGACACAGATACGCAGTATTTT
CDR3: CASSLSGDTDTQYF

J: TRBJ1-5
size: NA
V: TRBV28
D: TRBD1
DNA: TGTGCCAGCAGTGGGCCCGACAGGGTTGGGCAGCCCCAGCATTTT
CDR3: CASSGPDRVGQPQHF

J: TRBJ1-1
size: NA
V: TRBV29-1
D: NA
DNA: TGCAGCGTTGAGGAGAACCGGGACACTGAAGCTTTCTTT
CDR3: CSVEENRDTEAFF

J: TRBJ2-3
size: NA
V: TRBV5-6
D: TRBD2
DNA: TGTGCCAGCAGCTTGTCTCGGGGAGGGCGGGTCACAGATACGCAGTATTTT
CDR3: CASSLSRGGRVTDTQYF

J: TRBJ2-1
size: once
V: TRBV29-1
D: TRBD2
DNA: TGCAGCGTTGAGGAGACTAGCGGGAGCAATGAGCAGTTCTTC
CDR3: CSVEETSGSNEQFF

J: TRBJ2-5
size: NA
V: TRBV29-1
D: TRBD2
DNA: TGCAGCGTTGTTAAAACTGGGACTAGTTCGGAGACCCAGTACTTC
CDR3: CSVVKTGTSSETQYF